The 20 T cell receptor beta chains listed next were all sequenced from one sample in a study of beta chain features in type 1 diabetes. Investigators reverse transcribed all isolated RNA, so they sequenced expressed TCRB transcripts. Using immunoSEQ multiplex PCR, the repertoire was profiled, and TCRdb retains in-frame clones only, with some absent. The sample records 400,000 to 450,000 clones, 11% to 15% being singletons. Source material: naive CD4+ T cells from blood. The receptor set was obtained from a man aged 25-45 years in good health.

This clone has just a few counts. This chain uses TRBV5-4 with TRBJ1-1, with no clear D. This CDR3 contains 14 residues. Germline V gene data show CDR1 as SGHNT and CDR2 as YYREEE (reference sequence). The ends were cut back, 0 bases at V and 8 bases at J, with 14 bases in the middle. The CDR3 coding sequence is TGTGCCAGCAGCTTGGGGCAGGCCCGCCGGGAAGCTTTCTTT. This codes for CASSLGQARREAFF. The full variable domain, rest sourced from reference TRBV5-4 and TRBJ1-1, is ETGVTQSPTHLIKTRGQQVTLRCSSQSGHNTVSWYQQALGQGPQFIFQYYREEENGRGNFPPRFSGLQFPNYSSELNVNALELDDSALYLCASSLGQARREAFFGQGTRLTVV.

A few counts support this clone. V is TRBV15 and J is TRBJ2-5; TRBD2 agrees at 12 bases. The CDR3 runs to 17 residues. CDR1 LNHNV and CDR2 YYDKDF come from the germline V gene (reference sequence). J was trimmed by 5 bases and V by 0 bases; bases with no gene match: 7. This CDR3 reads CATSRDLTSGSRETQYF. Here the CDR3 DNA reads TGTGCCACCAGCAGAGATCTGACTAGCGGGAGCAGGGAGACCCAGTACTTC.

The rearrangement uses TRBV13 and TRBJ2-3; tentative D call: TRBD2 (6 bases). Trimming stripped 2 bases from V and 4 bases from J, with 13 bases between. In germline, CDR1 is PRHDT, CDR2 FYEKMQ (reference sequence). The CDR3 totals 15 residues. CDR3 loop: CASSLSGRGPDTQYF. The DNA of the CDR3 is TGTGCCAGCAGCTTATCCGGGAGAGGCCCAGATACGCAGTATTTT.

The V call is TRBV29-1, the J call TRBJ1-4; no clear D. CDR1 and CDR2 from the germline V gene are SQVTM and ANQGSEA. CDR3 length: 12 amino acids. Deletions cut 4 bases from V and 8 bases from J, with 11 bases between. CDR3 in amino acids: CSVAEQLEKLFF. CDR3 DNA sequence: TGCAGCGTTGCCGAACAATTGGAAAAACTGTTTTTT. The whole variable domain, remainder taken from reference TRBV29-1 and TRBJ1-4, is SAVISQKPSRDICQRGTSLTIQCQVDSQVTMMFWYRQQPGQSLTLIATANQGSEATYESGFVIDKFPISRPNLTFSTLTVSNMSPEDSSIYLCSVAEQLEKLFFGSGTQLSVL.

The CDR3: CASSWATDTQYF. CDR3 nucleotide sequence: TGTGCCAGCAGCTGGGCCACAGATACGCAGTATTTT. This chain links TRBV5-4 with TRBJ2-3; D remains unclear. There are 12 residues in the CDR3. Trimming left V 3 bases short and J 2 bases short, with 4 bases between. Germline V gene data show CDR1 as SGHNT and CDR2 as YYREEE (reference sequence).

The rearrangement uses TRBV5-6 and TRBJ1-5, with 9 positions matching TRBD1. The germline V gene encodes CDR1 SGHDT and CDR2 YYEEEE. V was pared by 6 bases and J by 4 bases, with 8 bases of the junction left unmatched. The CDR3 length is 15 residues. The CDR3 loop reads CASTRTGALNQPQHF. The DNA for the CDR3 is TGTGCCAGCACCCGGACAGGGGCCCTTAATCAGCCCCAGCATTTT.

This clone was observed a handful of times. CDR3 nucleotides: TGCAGCGTCCGGCGGGGGACAGGGGCCACCGGGGAGCTGTTTTTT. It translates to CSVRRGTGATGELFF. The V call is TRBV29-1, the J call TRBJ2-2, with 10 bases fitting TRBD1. Looked up from germline, CDR1 is SQVTM and CDR2 is ANQGSEA. The trim removed 6 bases at V and 4 bases at J, leaving 8 bases unmatched. This CDR3 comprises 15 residues.

This chain connects TRBV6-5 to TRBJ1-1, with D unclear. This CDR3 has 16 residues. The germline V gene has CDR1 MNHEY and CDR2 SVGAGI. V was trimmed by 4 bases and J by 4 bases, leaving 19 bases between them. The CDR3 protein is CASSSHRALLGTEAFF. DNA for the CDR3: TGTGCCAGCAGTTCCCATAGAGCTTTATTGGGCACTGAAGCTTTCTTT.

The chain links TRBV7-2 to TRBJ1-1; D remains unclear. The germline CDR1 and CDR2 sequences are SGHTA and FQGNSA. V was shortened by 3 bases and J by 10 bases, with 9 bases between the two germline ends. The CDR3 consists of 11 residues. CDR3 residues: CASSFQGLAFF. Written as DNA, the CDR3 is TGTGCCAGCAGCTTTCAAGGCTTAGCTTTCTTT.

This clone was counted only a few times. The V gene is TRBV7-2, the J gene TRBJ2-7; no reliable D call. Germline assignment: CDR1 SGHTA and CDR2 FQGNSA. The CDR3 length is 15 residues. The ends were cut back, 5 bases at V and 4 bases at J, with 18 bases in the middle. CDR3 amino acids: CASSPPGWPQYEQYV. CDR3 in DNA: TGTGCCAGCAGCCCCCCCGGGTGGCCCCAGTACGAGCAGTACGTC.

This clone showed up just a few times. CDR3 sequence reads: CAWRNPGSRPGELFF. The CDR3, as DNA: TGTGCCTGGAGAAACCCGGGTTCCCGACCCGGGGAGCTGTTTTTT. The chain has TRBV30 and TRBJ2-2; D is undetermined. The CDR3 has 15 residues. Trimming shortened V by 3 bases and J by 6 bases, and 17 bases separated the two germline ends. Germline assignment: CDR1 GTSNPN and CDR2 SVGIG (reference sequence).

This chain uses TRBV7-2 with TRBJ2-5; D tentatively fits TRBD1 or TRBD2 (5 bases each). CDR1 is SGHTA, CDR2 FQGNSA, per germline. The CDR3 runs to 13 residues. The V end lost 6 bases, the J end lost 3 bases, and 11 bases lay between the germline ends. CDR3 loop: CASRRGSKETQYF. CDR3 nucleotides: TGTGCCAGCAGGAGGGGTTCAAAAGAGACCCAGTACTTC.

The chain has TRBV29-1 and TRBJ2-1; D remains unclear. The V gene's germline CDR1 is SQVTM and CDR2 ANQGSEA. V dropped 6 bases and J dropped 9 bases, with 15 bases sitting between them. CDR3 length: 12 residues. DNA for the CDR3: TGCAGCGTGGGCCAGCTGGGCGGTGAGCAGTTCTTC. This codes for CSVGQLGGEQFF.

J is TRBJ2-7 and V is TRBV7-2; D not resolved. V was shortened by 2 bases and J by 3 bases, with 5 bases between the two germline ends. This CDR3 has 12 amino acids. CDR1 is SGHTA, CDR2 FQGNSA, per germline. The CDR3 nucleotides are TGTGCCAGCAGCTTAATTAACTACGAGCAGTACTTC. Translation gives CASSLINYEQYF.

This sequence joins TRBV30 and TRBJ2-1; D is unresolved. The germline V and J ends were trimmed by 0 bases and 7 bases, with 10 bases remaining between them. The CDR3 runs 13 residues. The germline CDR1 and CDR2 sequences are GTSNPN and SVGIG (reference sequence). In DNA, the CDR3 is TGTGCCTGGAGTGTTTTTTTGGGGAATGAGCAGTTCTTC. It translates to CAWSVFLGNEQFF.

This clone has only a few counts. The chain links TRBV27 to TRBJ2-3, with D possibly being TRBD1 or TRBD2 (6 bases each). Germline V gene lookup returns CDR1 MNHEY and CDR2 SMNVEV (reference sequence). The CDR3 spans 14 residues. Trimming shortened V by 9 bases and J by 6 bases, and 19 bases separated the two germline ends. The CDR3: CARKDSGQGDTQYF. DNA for the CDR3: TGTGCCAGAAAGGATAGCGGCCAGGGGGATACGCAGTATTTT.

This clone was observed a handful of times. This chain links TRBV5-1 with TRBJ2-1; 8 nucleotides line up with TRBD2. Germline V CDR1 and CDR2: SGHRS, YFSETQ. Unmatched junction bases numbered 11, after V lost 0 bases and J lost 6 bases. This CDR3 spans 17 amino acids. Written as DNA, the CDR3 is TGCGCCAGCAGCTTGGCTCGGGAGGGCAGGCTTCGCAATGAGCAGTTCTTC. Residues: CASSLAREGRLRNEQFF.

This clone was seen only a few times. V gene TRBV14 combines with J gene TRBJ2-3; 7 bases align to TRBD1. Germline CDR1 reads SGHDN; CDR2 reads FVKESK. This CDR3 contains 16 residues. After removal of 0 bases from V and 1 base from J, the junction contained 4 bases not matched to a gene. In DNA, the CDR3 is TGTGCCAGCAGCCAAGAAAGGGGGCGCGGCACAGATACGCAGTATTTT. Translating it yields CASSQERGRGTDTQYF.

The CDR3 DNA is TGTGCCAGCGGTGTGGAGACCCAGTACTTC. Protein sequence: CASGVETQYF. The chain links TRBV6-6 to TRBJ2-5, with unresolved D. Germline CDR1 and CDR2: MNHNY and SVGAGI (reference sequence). Trimming took 8 bases from V and 5 from J, leaving 6 bases between them. The CDR3 consists of 10 residues.

This clone occurred a few times. V and J are TRBV6-1 and TRBJ1-5, with 7 bases fitting TRBD1. The CDR3 runs 14 residues. The germline CDR1 and CDR2 sequences are MNHNS and SASEGT. Trimming cost V 7 bases and J 5 bases; bases outside gene matches: 8. CDR3 region: CASTVRQGYQPQHF. Here the CDR3 DNA reads TGTGCCAGCACGGTGCGACAGGGCTATCAGCCCCAGCATTTT.